The 32 T cell receptor beta chains below come from one sample, sequenced in a study of human T cells and chemical hapten exposure. Specified time point: patch test 3, about 24 weeks after DPC sensitization. Treatment specified: therapeutic diphenylcyclopropenone sensitization with weekly scalp DPC. One entry per CDR3 protein, called by TCRdb with MiXCR from the RACE reads. Among about 160,000 distinct CDR3 sequences listed, 25% to 35% were seen once. The sample consisted of whole blood, taken in connection with sensitization to the hapten diphenylcyclopropenone (DPC). These receptors were obtained from a woman aged 18 to 35 with alopecia areata. Some clones in this sample may be carry-over from other donors' samples.

The chain joins TRBV7-8 to TRBJ1-1; perhaps TRBD1 as D (6 bases). The CDR3 extends over 15 amino acids. V shed 2 bases and J shed 0 bases, with 10 bases lying between them. The germline gives CDR1 SGHVS, CDR2 FQNEAQ. The CDR3 loop reads CASSLQGSLNTEAFF. The CDR3 DNA sequence: TGTGCCAGCAGCTTACAGGGGTCCTTGAACACTGAAGCTTTCTTT.

This clonotype was observed a handful of times. The chain carries TRBV20-1 and TRBJ2-5; 7 bases line up with TRBD2. V shed 5 bases and J 3 bases; nucleotides not matched to a gene: 3. Germline CDR1 DFQATT, CDR2 SNEGSKA (reference sequence). The CDR3 runs 12 residues. DNA for the CDR3: TGCAGTGCTTGGACTAGGGAAGAGACCCAGTACTTC. This codes for CSAWTREETQYF.

The chain employs TRBV29-1 and TRBJ2-2, with TRBD1 identical over 9 bases. This CDR3 region has 16 residues. Germline V gene lookup returns CDR1 SQVTM and CDR2 ANQGSEA. J lost 5 bases, V lost 4 bases, and 11 bases had no gene match. CDR3 loop: CSVAPLRGQGTGELFF. The CDR3 DNA reads TGCAGCGTTGCCCCATTACGGGGACAGGGAACCGGGGAGCTGTTTTTT.

This clonotype has a single count. The genes are TRBV20-1 and TRBJ2-7; possibly TRBD1 or TRBD2 for D (6 bases each). The germline V gene encodes CDR1 DFQATT and CDR2 SNEGSKA (reference sequence). V was shortened by 5 bases and J by 3 bases, with 17 bases between the two germline ends. The CDR3 totals 14 residues. CDR3 coding DNA: TGCAGTGCTCCGATTGGGGGCGGGGACTACGAGCAGTACTTC. It yields the protein CSAPIGGGDYEQYF.

There are a few counts of this clonotype. The rearrangement joins TRBV27 to TRBJ1-6, with a tentative D call TRBD1 (5 bases). Germline lookup yields CDR1 MNHEY and CDR2 SMNVEV (reference sequence). CDR3 length: 14 residues. Trimming removed 3 bases from V and 9 bases from J, with 12 bases in between. Written as DNA, the CDR3 is TGTGCCAGCAGTTTGCCGACCGGGGGTTCACCCCTCCACTTT. Translating gives CASSLPTGGSPLHF.

The rearrangement links TRBV24-1 to TRBJ2-3; 7 bases fit TRBD1. CDR3 size: 15 residues. Germline CDR1 KGHDR, CDR2 SFDVKD. Trimming at V came to 3 bases and at J to 2 bases, leaving 4 bases not matched to a gene. The CDR3 region is CATSDGTEITDTQYF. CDR3 DNA sequence: TGTGCCACCAGTGATGGGACAGAGATCACAGATACGCAGTATTTT.

This clonotype was detected only a few times. The chain carries TRBV29-1 and TRBJ2-5; D is perhaps TRBD1 (6 bases). Germline V CDR1 and CDR2: SQVTM, ANQGSEA. This CDR3 has 12 amino acids. V was shortened by 7 bases and J by 5 bases, with 14 bases between the two germline ends. The CDR3 DNA reads as TGCAGCGGAGCCCCAGGGGAGGAGACCCAGTACTTC. Protein: CSGAPGEETQYF.

The chain carries TRBV7-3 and TRBJ1-6, with D perhaps matching TRBD1 (5 bases). Per the germline V gene, CDR1 is SGHTA and CDR2 is FQGTGA. Between the trimmed V and J ends, which lost 5 bases and 10 bases, there was a span of 24 bases. The CDR3 sequence is 17 residues long. The CDR3: CASSQGGTAASGSPLHF. For the CDR3, the DNA is TGTGCCAGCAGCCAAGGAGGGACGGCGGCCTCAGGATCACCCCTCCACTTT.

The chain combines TRBV20-1 with TRBJ1-2; D unclear. The CDR3 runs to 12 residues. Per germline, CDR1 DFQATT and CDR2 SNEGSKA (reference sequence). V was trimmed by 3 bases and J by 0 bases, leaving 5 bases between them. The CDR3 reads CSASDPNYGYTF. The CDR3 DNA is TGCAGTGCTAGTGACCCTAACTATGGCTACACCTTC.

Remarks on this clonotype: The junction departs from the called germline gene at one end, perhaps through a read error. The V gene is TRBV27, the J gene TRBJ2-1; D may be TRBD2 (5 bases). The CDR3 is 14 amino acids. Germline V lookup: CDR1 MNHEY, CDR2 SMNVEV (reference sequence). CDR3 residues: CASKTMDSHNEQFF. The CDR3 bases are TGTGCCAGCAAGACAATGGACTCCCACAATGAGCAGTTCTTC.

V is TRBV5-5 and J is TRBJ2-7, with D perhaps matching TRBD1 or TRBD2 (5 bases each). Trimming cost V 4 bases and J 1 base, with 18 bases left between them. The CDR3 consists of 16 residues. Germline loops: CDR1 SGHKS, CDR2 YYEKEE (reference sequence). DNA for the CDR3: TGTGCCAGCAGCCCCAAGGTGGGACCAACATCCTACGAGCAGTACTTC. Residues: CASSPKVGPTSYEQYF.

The CDR3 coding sequence is TGCAGTGCCTGGACGACAGGGGGCGCTGGCTATGGCTACACCTTC. It is translated as CSAWTTGGAGYGYTF. The rearrangement joins TRBV20-1 to TRBJ1-2; TRBD1 matches at 10 bases. The junction had 11 bases not matched to a gene; V was cut back by 6 bases and J by 4 bases. CDR3 size: 15 residues. Germline V gene data show CDR1 as DFQATT and CDR2 as SNEGSKA (reference sequence).

The table lists this clonotype with a few counts. The V gene is TRBV6-1, the J gene TRBJ2-6, with D uncertain. V was clipped by 2 bases and J by 0 bases, with 2 bases between them. Germline CDR1 and CDR2: MNHNS and SASEGT. This CDR3 spans 14 amino acids. The CDR3 spells CASSEHSGANVLTF. The CDR3 DNA is TGTGCCAGCAGTGAACACTCTGGGGCCAACGTCCTGACTTTC.

J is TRBJ1-2 and V is TRBV7-9, with a weak D call TRBD1 (5 bases). The CDR3 is 13 residues long. Trimming stripped 2 bases from V and 7 bases from J, with 11 bases between. Looked up from germline, CDR1 is SEHNR and CDR2 is FQNEAQ (reference sequence). CDR3 DNA: TGTGCCAGCAGCTTACTCAGGGATACTGGCTACACCTTC. This gives the protein CASSLLRDTGYTF.

The genes are TRBV7-2 and TRBJ2-7; TRBD2 matches at 11 bases. Trimming removed 4 bases from V and 6 bases from J; junction bases left unmatched: 5. This CDR3 is built from 14 residues. CDR1 is SGHTA and CDR2 is FQGNSA in the germline V gene. The CDR3 protein is CASSSSSGGFEQYF. The CDR3, as DNA: TGTGCCAGCAGCTCCTCTAGCGGGGGGTTCGAGCAGTACTTC.

This clonotype turned up a few times. The chain is built from TRBV4-3 and TRBJ2-1, with no clear D. The CDR3 loop spans 14 amino acids. Germline V gene data show CDR1 as LGHNA and CDR2 as YSLEER. V shed 0 bases and J shed 4 bases, with 7 bases lying between them. The CDR3 protein is CASSQEISYNEQFF. The CDR3 DNA reads TGCGCCAGCAGCCAAGAAATTTCATACAATGAGCAGTTCTTC.

The chain recombines TRBV27 with TRBJ1-5, with 7 bases identical to TRBD1. CDR3 size: 16 residues. From germline, CDR1 is MNHEY and CDR2 SMNVEV (reference sequence). V shed 6 bases, J shed 4 bases, and the junction held 12 bases outside the gene matches. The CDR3 region has the DNA TGTGCCAGCAGGATGACCGGGACAGAGGGGAATCAGCCCCAGCATTTT. It codes for CASRMTGTEGNQPQHF.

The J gene is TRBJ2-1, the V gene TRBV5-6, with 12 bases that match TRBD2. Germline V lookup: CDR1 SGHDT, CDR2 YYEEEE. With 4 bases clipped from V and 5 bases from J, the junction kept 4 bases outside the gene matches. This CDR3 region has 15 residues. CDR3 sequence: CASSPASGGDNEQFF. The DNA of the CDR3 is TGTGCCAGCAGCCCCGCTAGCGGGGGGGACAATGAGCAGTTCTTC.

This clonotype was seen a single time. V usage is TRBV11-3 and J usage is TRBJ2-3; 11 bases agree with TRBD2. Germline lookup yields CDR1 SGHNT and CDR2 YENEEA. The CDR3 totals 18 residues. V lost 1 base to trimming and J lost 3 bases; unmatched junction nucleotides: 9. CDR3 in DNA: TGTGCCAGCAGCTTAGGACTAGCGGGGCCTTTAGGGACAGATACGCAGTATTTT. Translating gives CASSLGLAGPLGTDTQYF.

This rearrangement joins TRBV7-8 to TRBJ2-1; unclear D gene. CDR1 is SGHVS and CDR2 is FQNEAQ in the germline V gene. CDR3 length equals 14 residues. The V end was cut by 7 bases, the J end by 0 bases, with 10 bases between. The CDR3 protein is CASTPRRSYNEQFF. CDR3 nucleotides: TGTGCCAGCACTCCTAGGCGCTCCTACAATGAGCAGTTCTTC.

The chain couples TRBV11-2 to TRBJ2-7; 12 bases map to TRBD2. Trimming at V came to 5 bases and at J to 0 bases, leaving 11 bases not matched to a gene. The CDR3 sequence is 18 residues long. Germline-derived CDR1 and CDR2 are SGHAT and FQNNGV. CDR3 DNA sequence: TGTGCCAGCAGCCACATCGGGACTAGCGGGCGGAGCTCCTACGAGCAGTACTTC. Its translation: CASSHIGTSGRSSYEQYF.

This clonotype has only a few counts. The chain employs TRBV1 and TRBJ2-3; the table's D call TRBD2 went unverified against the DNA. TRBV1 is a recognized pseudogene. The CDR3 is 15 residues long. The CDR3 here is CTSRQGSGSLDTQYF. CDR3 sequence (DNA): TGCACCAGCAGACAGGGTAGCGGGAGTTTAGATACGCAGTATTTT.

Only a few counts were recorded for this clonotype. J is TRBJ2-5 and V is TRBV2; D may match TRBD1 or TRBD2 (5 bases each). Trimming pared 6 bases from V and 5 bases from J, leaving 13 bases between. In germline, CDR1 is SNHLY, CDR2 FYNNEI. The CDR3 runs to 13 residues. CDR3 in DNA: TGTGCCAGCAGGGGGGACGGGACCGAGACCCAGTACTTC. It encodes CASRGDGTETQYF.

This clonotype was counted only a few times. The chain uses TRBV6-6 and TRBJ1-1; D ambiguous. V was trimmed by 6 bases and J by 4 bases, leaving 9 bases between them. CDR1 MNHNY and CDR2 SVGAGI come from the germline V gene (reference sequence). The CDR3 sequence is 12 residues long. The CDR3 DNA reads TGTGCCAGCAGCCGGGAGGGCACTGAAGCTTTCTTT. Protein: CASSREGTEAFF.

The chain is built from TRBV21-1 and TRBJ1-1. TRBV21-1 is marked as a pseudogene. This CDR3 spans 14 amino acids. The CDR3 region has the DNA TGTGCCAGCAGCCCCCATAGGTGGAACACTGAAGCTTTCTTT. Translation: CASSPHRWNTEAFF.

About this clonotype itself: A junction boundary mismatches the germline segment, possibly from a read error. This chain uses TRBV7-7 with TRBJ2-3; TRBD2 aligns across 8 bases. The germline V gene has CDR1 SSHAT and CDR2 FNYEAQ (reference sequence). The length of the CDR3 is 16 residues. The CDR3 DNA follows: TGTGCTAGCAGCCTGGGACTAGGAAGTAGGGGAGATACGCAGTATTTT. It is translated as CASSLGLGSRGDTQYF.

The chain has TRBV20-1 and TRBJ2-7; TRBD1 matches 10 bases. Germline V CDR1 and CDR2: DFQATT, SNEGSKA (reference sequence). CDR3 size: 16 residues. V shed 3 bases, J shed 0 bases, and the junction held 8 bases outside the gene matches. CDR3 protein: CSASEYRTGGSYEQYF. As DNA, the CDR3 is TGCAGTGCTAGTGAATATCGGACAGGGGGCTCCTACGAGCAGTACTTC.

This clonotype was detected only a few times. This chain connects TRBV5-4 to TRBJ1-2, with D unclear. The CDR3 is made up of 15 amino acids. Trimming left V 2 bases short and J 4 bases short, with 15 bases between. Germline V lookup: CDR1 SGHNT, CDR2 YYREEE (reference sequence). The CDR3: CASSFGQPLPYGYTF. In nucleotides, the CDR3 is TGTGCCAGCAGCTTCGGCCAGCCACTCCCCTATGGCTACACCTTC. Full variable domain (missing parts from reference TRBV5-4 and TRBJ1-2): ETGVTQSPTHLIKTRGQQVTLRCSSQSGHNTVSWYQQALGQGPQFIFQYYREEENGRGNFPPRFSGLQFPNYSSELNVNALELDDSALYLCASSFGQPLPYGYTFGSGTRLTVV.

The rearrangement uses TRBV4-2 and TRBJ2-7, with 7 nucleotides matching TRBD1. The germline CDR1 and CDR2 sequences are LGHNA and YNFKEQ. V gave up 3 bases and J gave up 8 bases; unmatched junction bases: 4. The CDR3 loop spans 12 amino acids. The CDR3 coding sequence is TGTGCCAGCAGCCAGGAACAGGGGAAGCAGTACTTC. This translates into CASSQEQGKQYF.

The V and J genes are TRBV20-1 and TRBJ2-3; the match to TRBD1 covers 9 bases. CDR1 is DFQATT, CDR2 SNEGSKA, per germline (reference sequence). Germline trimming cut 6 bases from V and 3 bases from J; bases unmatched to any gene: 4. The CDR3 has 13 residues. CDR3 nucleotide sequence: TGCAGTGCCCGTGGGACAGGGACAGATACGCAGTATTTT. Translating it yields CSARGTGTDTQYF.

This sequence joins TRBV6-5 and TRBJ1-6; 7 bases are shared with TRBD1. Germline CDR1 and CDR2: MNHEY and SVGAGI. The CDR3 loop spans 18 amino acids. J gave up 2 bases and V 0 bases, and 7 bases lay outside the gene matches. For the CDR3, the DNA is TGTGCCAGCAGTTACTCGGGGACAGTCGGCCCCTATAATTCACCCCTCCACTTT. Its translation is CASSYSGTVGPYNSPLHF.

The chain recombines TRBV19 with TRBJ2-1; D unresolved. V gave up 8 bases and J gave up 1 base, with 12 bases separating them. Looked up from germline, CDR1 is LNHDA and CDR2 is SQIVND (reference sequence). There are 14 residues in the CDR3. The CDR3 is CASSTSTSYNEQFF. In nucleotides, the CDR3 is TGTGCCAGTTCTACTTCTACTTCCTACAATGAGCAGTTCTTC. The whole variable domain, remainder taken from reference TRBV19 and TRBJ2-1, is DGGITQSPKYLFRKEGQNVTLSCEQNLNHDAMYWYRQDPGQGLRLIYYSQIVNDFQKGDIAEGYSVSREKKESFPLTVTSAQKNPTAFYLCASSTSTSYNEQFFGPGTRLTVL.